Shown below are 27 T cell receptor beta chains from a single sample sequenced in a study of human T cells and chemical hapten exposure. TCRdb re-called the RACE reads through MiXCR, storing one row per CDR3 protein. Counted here are 50,000 or so distinct CDR3 sequences, almost 4.5% occurring once; the ten biggest clones make up roughly 5.8%. Time point given: healthy volunteer bleed at 2 weeks. The authors' total RNA extraction used unfractionated whole blood. Sequenced: whole blood. These TCRs come from a human donor in good health. Some clones in this sample may be carry-over from other donors' samples.

This clonotype was counted ten times or more. J is TRBJ1-6 and V is TRBV20-1; the match to TRBD1 covers 9 bases. Trimming removed 6 bases from V and 7 bases from J; junction bases left unmatched: 7. Germline V CDR1 and CDR2: DFQATT, SNEGSKA (reference sequence). The CDR3 is 14 amino acids. CDR3 DNA: TGCAGTGCCCTCCGGGACAGGGAAAATTCACCCCTCCACTTT. As protein: CSALRDRENSPLHF.

The chain carries TRBV3-1 and TRBJ1-2; D remains unclear. The germline V and J ends were trimmed by 4 bases and 1 base, with 10 bases remaining between them. Germline lookup yields CDR1 LGHDT and CDR2 YNNKEL (reference sequence). The CDR3 loop spans 14 amino acids. This CDR3 reads CASSRPPLNYGYTF. The CDR3 bases are TGTGCCAGCAGCCGCCCTCCACTTAACTATGGCTACACCTTC.

This clonotype showed up just a few times. The chain joins TRBV4-1 to TRBJ2-6; TRBD1 matches 8 bases. The germline V gene has CDR1 MGHRA and CDR2 YSYEKL. V was clipped by 1 base and J by 2 bases; unmatched bases: 7. CDR3 size: 18 residues. CDR3 nucleotide sequence: TGCGCCAGCAGCCAAGTGACAGGGGTCCTACCTGGGGCCAACGTCCTGACTTTC. This gives the protein CASSQVTGVLPGANVLTF.

This clonotype appeared a few times. The V gene is TRBV19, the J gene TRBJ2-4; 7 bases are a match to TRBD1. CDR3 length equals 15 residues. V gave up 2 bases and J gave up 8 bases; unmatched junction bases: 9. The germline gives CDR1 LNHDA, CDR2 SQIVND (reference sequence). The CDR3 coding sequence is TGTGCCAGTAGTATAAGAGGACAGGTATTGGACATTCAGTACTTC. Amino acid sequence: CASSIRGQVLDIQYF.

This clonotype has at least ten counts. CDR3 sequence reads: CASSLGGGPQHF. CDR3 nucleotides: TGTGCCAGCAGTTTAGGGGGAGGGCCCCAGCATTTT. The chain couples TRBV28 to TRBJ1-5, with a weak D call TRBD1 (5 bases). The germline V and J ends were trimmed by 2 bases and 9 bases, with 8 bases remaining between them. CDR3 length equals 12 residues. Germline V lookup: CDR1 MDHEN, CDR2 SYDVKM.

A few counts support this clonotype. The chain couples TRBV27 to TRBJ2-3, with 10 bases matching TRBD2. Losses at the gene ends were 5 bases for V and 0 bases for J; bases not matched to a gene: 8. Per the germline V gene, CDR1 is MNHEY and CDR2 is SMNVEV (reference sequence). The CDR3 covers 17 residues. The CDR3 protein is CASSNHGLAASTDTQYF. In nucleotides, the CDR3 is TGTGCCAGCAGTAACCACGGACTAGCGGCTAGCACAGATACGCAGTATTTT.

There are many counts of this clonotype. V usage is TRBV27 and J usage is TRBJ1-5; D perhaps matches TRBD1 (5 bases). Trimming stripped 4 bases from V and 0 bases from J, with 13 bases between. This CDR3 spans 16 amino acids. CDR1 MNHEY and CDR2 SMNVEV come from the germline V gene (reference sequence). CDR3 nucleotides: TGTGCCAGCAGTTCACTCGGGGGTTATAGCAATCAGCCCCAGCATTTT. Its protein product is CASSSLGGYSNQPQHF.

This clonotype has at least ten counts. V is TRBV29-1 and J is TRBJ2-6; 7 nucleotides align to TRBD1. Germline V gives CDR1 SQVTM, CDR2 ANQGSEA. The CDR3 runs to 17 residues. V lost 5 bases, J lost 0 bases, and 10 bases stayed unmatched. The CDR3 loop reads CSVLGTAALSGANVLTF. CDR3 DNA sequence: TGCAGCGTTTTGGGGACAGCAGCCCTCTCTGGGGCCAACGTCCTGACTTTC.

This clonotype was seen only a few times. This sequence joins TRBV12-3 or TRBV12-4 and TRBJ1-5; possible D gene TRBD1, 6 bases. CDR3 length: 15 residues. The ends were cut back, 5 bases at V and 2 bases at J, with 13 bases in the middle. The CDR3 DNA follows: TGTGCCAGCAGTCCAGGGGATAATGGCAATCAGCCCCAGCATTTT. Its protein is CASSPGDNGNQPQHF.

This clonotype was seen a handful of times. The V call is TRBV20-1, the J call TRBJ2-6, with D maybe TRBD1 (6 bases). Germline V gives CDR1 DFQATT, CDR2 SNEGSKA (reference sequence). The CDR3 is made up of 15 amino acids. Trimming took off 0 bases at V and 2 bases at J, with 8 bases between the two ends. The DNA of the CDR3 is TGCAGTGCTAGAGATCAGGGGACTGGGGCCAACGTCCTGACTTTC. Protein: CSARDQGTGANVLTF.

The chain uses TRBV28 and TRBJ1-1; D may be TRBD1 (5 bases). The CDR3 runs to 15 residues. CDR1 MDHEN and CDR2 SYDVKM come from the germline V gene. V was trimmed by 8 bases and J by 4 bases, leaving 20 bases between them. CDR3 loop: CASLGDGVSGTEAFF. For the CDR3, the DNA is TGTGCCAGCCTAGGGGACGGGGTAAGCGGCACTGAAGCTTTCTTT.

This clonotype was detected many times. The chain has TRBV9 and TRBJ1-1; D is uncertain. Trimming stripped 5 bases from V and 1 base from J, with 12 bases between. Germline values: CDR1 SGDLS, CDR2 YYNGEE. This CDR3 is 14 amino acids long. Here the CDR3 DNA reads TGTGCCAGCAGTGACGACACCTGGAACACTGAAGCTTTCTTT. As protein: CASSDDTWNTEAFF.

In its sample, this clonotype was seen many times. The chain links TRBV10-2 to TRBJ2-3; the D gene is possibly TRBD2 (6 bases). CDR1 and CDR2 from the germline V gene are WSHSY and SAAADI. This CDR3 is built from 15 residues. The V gene lost 8 bases and the J gene lost 2 bases, with 17 bases spanning the gap. This CDR3 is CASCMAAGDTDTQYF. The DNA for the CDR3 is TGCGCCAGCTGTATGGCAGCGGGCGACACAGATACGCAGTATTTT.

This clonotype has ten or more counts. This chain links TRBV18 with TRBJ1-2, with D hard to call. There are 15 residues in the CDR3. The ends were cut back, 2 bases at V and 8 bases at J, with 18 bases in the middle. The germline CDR1 and CDR2 sequences are KGHSH and LQKENI. CDR3: CASSPSPRPRDGYTF. The DNA of the CDR3 is TGTGCCAGCTCACCATCCCCGAGGCCCCGAGACGGCTACACCTTC.

This clonotype was counted at least ten times. CDR3 DNA sequence: TGTGCCAGCAGCCTCCGGGCTGTCACCTACAATGAGCAGTTCTTC. This gives the protein CASSLRAVTYNEQFF. The chain has TRBV12-3 or TRBV12-4 and TRBJ2-1; no clear D gene. The CDR3 length is 15 residues. Trimming took off 6 bases at V and 2 bases at J, with 14 bases between the two ends.

This clonotype was counted at least ten times. V and J are TRBV30 and TRBJ1-1; D not certain. The CDR3 is 13 amino acids. Germline CDR1 GTSNPN, CDR2 SVGIG (reference sequence). Trimming cost V 8 bases and J 0 bases, with 13 bases left between them. The CDR3 sequence: CAGRPGMNTEAFF. The CDR3 bases are TGTGCCGGTCGCCCCGGAATGAACACTGAAGCTTTCTTT.

This clonotype was observed a handful of times. V is TRBV5-1 and J is TRBJ1-1; D ambiguous. The V gene's germline CDR1 is SGHRS and CDR2 YFSETQ. The V and J ends lost 0 bases and 8 bases respectively, with 14 bases between them. CDR3 length equals 14 residues. The CDR3 nucleotides read TGCGCCAGCAGCTTGGATGACATAATTACCGAAGCTTTCTTT. Its translation: CASSLDDIITEAFF.

There are a few counts of this clonotype. The genes are TRBV11-2 and TRBJ2-1; no clear D. This CDR3 region has 12 residues. The germline CDR1 and CDR2 sequences are SGHAT and FQNNGV. Trimming left V 1 base short and J 13 bases short, with 11 bases between. CDR3 in amino acids: CASSLVGEFQFF. CDR3 DNA: TGTGCCAGCAGCTTAGTAGGCGAATTTCAGTTCTTC. Filled out from reference TRBV11-2 and TRBJ2-1, the complete variable domain reads EAGVAQSPRYKIIEKRQSVAFWCNPISGHATLYWYQQILGQGPKLLIQFQNNGVVDDSQLPKDRFSAERLKGVDSTLKIQPAKLEDSAVYLCASSLVGEFQFFGPGTRLTVL.

There are a few counts of this clonotype. DNA of the CDR3: TGCAGCGTTGAAGGGGGCGGGGGCCCAAGCTCCTACGAGCAGTACTTC. It yields the protein CSVEGGGGPSSYEQYF. The genes are TRBV29-1 and TRBJ2-7; D may be TRBD2 (7 bases). V shed 1 base and J shed 0 bases, with 16 bases lying between them. Germline lookup yields CDR1 SQVTM and CDR2 ANQGSEA. There are 16 residues in the CDR3.

This clonotype was recorded at least ten times. The V and J genes are TRBV27 and TRBJ2-5, with 11 bases aligning to TRBD2. The CDR3 totals 16 residues. CDR1 is MNHEY and CDR2 is SMNVEV in the germline V gene (reference sequence). After removal of 2 bases from V and 1 base from J, the junction contained 3 bases not matched to a gene. In DNA, the CDR3 is TGTGCCAGCAGTTTACGGGGACTAGCGGTCCAAGAGACCCAGTACTTC. It specifies CASSLRGLAVQETQYF.

This clonotype was detected ten times or more. DNA for the CDR3: TGCAGCGGGGGTTCAACTAATGAAAAACTGTTTTTT. This sequence encodes CSGGSTNEKLFF. The V gene is TRBV29-1, the J gene TRBJ1-4; D unresolved. CDR1 and CDR2 from the germline V gene are SQVTM and ANQGSEA. Trimming removed 7 bases from V and 0 bases from J, with 6 bases in between. CDR3 length: 12 amino acids.

At least ten counts were recorded for this clonotype. CDR3 nucleotide sequence: TGTGCCAGCAGCCCACAAGGCGGGCGCTTATACCAAGAGACCCAGTACTTC. Its translation: CASSPQGGRLYQETQYF. The rearrangement uses TRBV7-9 and TRBJ2-5; D is possibly TRBD2 (5 bases). Looked up from germline, CDR1 is SEHNR and CDR2 is FQNEAQ (reference sequence). Trimming left V 5 bases short and J 0 bases short, with 19 bases between. This CDR3 region has 17 residues.

The chain has TRBV7-3 and TRBJ2-3; D uncertain. The length of the CDR3 is 14 residues. Germline CDR1 reads SGHTA; CDR2 reads FQGTGA. V lost 3 bases to trimming and J lost 0 bases, with 7 bases between them. CDR3 bases: TGTGCCAGCAGCTTGCTAGGGAGCACAGATACGCAGTATTTT. This sequence encodes CASSLLGSTDTQYF.

This clonotype was observed many times. The chain combines TRBV6-5 with TRBJ1-1, with D perhaps TRBD1 (5 bases). CDR1 MNHEY and CDR2 SVGAGI come from the germline V gene. Trimming removed 6 bases at V and 6 bases at J, with 8 bases between. This CDR3 has 11 amino acids. As DNA, the CDR3 is TGTGCCAGCAGATCAGGGCCTGAAGCTTTCTTT. Encoded protein: CASRSGPEAFF.

V gene TRBV5-1 combines with J gene TRBJ1-1, with D possibly TRBD1 on 5 matching bases. Trimming took off 3 bases at V and 4 bases at J, with 7 bases between the two ends. The length of the CDR3 is 12 residues. Germline-derived CDR1 and CDR2 are SGHRS and YFSETQ. In DNA, the CDR3 is TGCGCCAGCAGCTCCCAGGGCACTGAAGCTTTCTTT. Its translation: CASSSQGTEAFF. Based on the CDR3 plus reference TRBV5-1 and TRBJ1-1, the full variable domain is KAGVTQTPRYLIKTRGQQVTLSCSPISGHRSVSWYQQTPGQGLQFLFEYFSETQRNKGNFPGRFSGRQFSNSRSEMNVSTLELGDSALYLCASSSQGTEAFFGQGTRLTVV.

This clonotype was recorded a few times. The gene calls are TRBV4-2 and TRBJ2-7; TRBD2 aligns across 7 bases. The germline CDR1 and CDR2 sequences are LGHNA and YNFKEQ. Trimming at V came to 4 bases and at J to 4 bases, leaving 7 bases not matched to a gene. This CDR3 comprises 14 residues. Here the CDR3 DNA reads TGTGCCAGCAGCCCCAGACTAGCTCCGTACGAGCAGTACTTC. Amino acid sequence: CASSPRLAPYEQYF.

This clonotype was seen many times. This chain connects TRBV6-6 to TRBJ1-3; D is undetermined. The CDR3 sequence is 17 residues long. V lost 6 bases and J lost 2, with 20 bases in between. The V gene's germline CDR1 is MNHNY and CDR2 SVGAGI (reference sequence). The CDR3 DNA reads TGTGCCAGCAGCCCCCACCGGGCGACCAGAGCTGGAAACACCATATATTTT. Translating it yields CASSPHRATRAGNTIYF.